This TCR beta chain was captured by sequencing in a study of CD8+ T cells in alopecia areata. Extracted RNA was reverse transcribed into cDNA, the sequencing template. TCRdb keeps only in-frame clones here, not all; method: immunoSEQ multiplex PCR. Seen here are 100,000 or so clones, almost 60% observed once, and the top ten hold about 16%. Treatment described: oral pan-JAK inhibitor, 5-10 mg twice daily. From alopecia areata patients, lesional scalp punch biopsies and peripheral blood were collected. CD4+ and CD8+ T cells were sorted from PBMCs. This CDR3 is built from 17 residues. Germline V gives CDR1 SGHVS, CDR2 FQNEAQ. After removal of 6 bases from V and 4 bases from J, the junction contained 17 bases not matched to a gene.

This sequence joins TRBV7-8 and TRBJ2-7, with 8 bases that match TRBD1. The sequencing here drew on CD8+ T cells sorted from blood, taken at approximately week 56, from a patient treated with tofacitinib. This receptor was identified in a human donor with alopecia areata. The CDR3 DNA sequence: TGTGCCAGCAGTCCCCCGGGAACAGGGGGAAGTATATACGAGCAGTACTTC. Translated, it gives CASSPPGTGGSIYEQYF. The entire variable domain, with the rest obtained from reference TRBV7-8 and TRBJ2-7, is as follows: GAGVSQSPRYKVAKRGQDVALRCDPISGHVSLFWYQQALGQGPEFLTYFQNEAQLDKSGLPSDRFFAERPEGSVSTLKIQRTQQEDSAVYLCASSPPGTGGSIYEQYFGPGTRLTVT.